Below, 32 T cell receptor beta chains from the same sample are listed, as sequenced in a study of blood T cells in healthy people across ages (dated by TCRdb to between 2014 and 2016). Library preparation used 5' RACE. The listed sequencing device is Illumina HiSeq 2500. A second PCR of roughly 7 to 11 cycles was performed with a sample-barcoded 5' primer and a J-beta primer mix. TCRdb itself trimmed the public reads at Q25 with fastp, ran MiXCR and retained productive beta chains. One record per CDR3 amino acid sequence lists the most common genes and DNA. The sample has hundreds of thousands of distinct CDR3 sequences on record, about 61% of them singletons. The ten largest clones add up to approximately 24% of the sample. Sample: blood. The receptors were gathered from a man aged 35 to 55 in good health.

The chain recombines TRBV7-2 with TRBJ2-3; TRBD1 might be the D (5 bases). CDR3 length: 15 amino acids. The V and J ends lost 5 bases and 2 bases respectively, with 14 bases between them. In germline, CDR1 is SGHTA, CDR2 FQGNSA. For the CDR3, the DNA is TGTGCCAGCAGCGTAGTTACAGGATTCACAGATACGCAGTATTTT. This gives the protein CASSVVTGFTDTQYF.

The chain uses TRBV18 and TRBJ2-2; 8 bases align to TRBD2. Germline CDR1 reads KGHSH; CDR2 reads LQKENI. This CDR3 is built from 16 residues. V was clipped by 0 bases and J by 4 bases; unmatched bases: 4. The CDR3: CASSPPAGGPTGELFF. The CDR3, as DNA: TGTGCCAGCTCACCACCGGCGGGGGGCCCCACCGGGGAGCTGTTTTTT. Full variable domain (remainder filled in from reference TRBV18 and TRBJ2-2): NAGVMQNPRHLVRRRGQEARLRCSPMKGHSHVYWYRQLPEEGLKFMVYLQKENIIDESGMPKERFSAEFPKEGPSILRIQQVVRGDSAAYFCASSPPAGGPTGELFFGEGSRLTVL.

The table lists this clonotype with a few counts. The chain employs TRBV20-1 and TRBJ1-6; TRBD1 agrees at 11 bases. Germline values: CDR1 DFQATT, CDR2 SNEGSKA (reference sequence). This CDR3 region has 16 residues. Losses at the gene ends were 0 bases for V and 9 bases for J; bases not matched to a gene: 7. CDR3: CSARDRRGTGGSPLHF. As DNA, the CDR3 is TGCAGTGCTAGAGATAGGAGAGGGACAGGGGGTTCACCCCTCCACTTT.

V usage is TRBV11-3 and J usage is TRBJ1-2, with D unclear. Trimming shortened V by 5 bases and J by 7 bases, and 17 bases separated the two germline ends. The germline CDR1 and CDR2 sequences are SGHNT and YENEEA. The CDR3 runs 14 residues. The CDR3 nucleotides are TGTGCCAGCAGCGTACGGAGGGAGGATAGTGGCTACACCTTC. This gives the protein CASSVRREDSGYTF.

In this sample, this clonotype turned up once. V usage is TRBV10-3 and J usage is TRBJ1-2; D gene ambiguous. The CDR3 spans 16 residues. Germline lookup yields CDR1 ENHRY and CDR2 SYGVKD. V gave up 2 bases and J gave up 3 bases, with 16 bases separating them. The chain's CDR3 is CAISEPGSVADYGYTF. For the CDR3, the DNA is TGTGCCATCAGTGAGCCCGGATCCGTTGCAGACTATGGCTACACCTTC.

This clonotype was seen more than once but under ten times. The chain is built from TRBV29-1 and TRBJ2-7; maybe TRBD1 (6 bases). V dropped 0 bases and J dropped 2 bases, with 11 bases sitting between them. The germline V gene encodes CDR1 SQVTM and CDR2 ANQGSEA. The CDR3 totals 14 residues. For the CDR3, the DNA is TGCAGCGTTGAAGACCGGGGACAAACCTACGAGCAGTACTTC. The encoded protein is CSVEDRGQTYEQYF.

J is TRBJ1-4 and V is TRBV7-9; D gene uncertain. CDR3 size: 15 residues. The germline gives CDR1 SEHNR, CDR2 FQNEAQ (reference sequence). Trimming left V 0 bases short and J 3 bases short, with 8 bases between. The CDR3 reads CASSLADSPNEKLFF. The CDR3, as DNA: TGTGCCAGCAGCTTAGCCGACTCTCCTAATGAAAAACTGTTTTTT.

V usage is TRBV12-3 or TRBV12-4 and J usage is TRBJ2-7, with 15 bases identical to TRBD2. The CDR3 spans 16 residues. CDR3 sequence reads: CRRQGTSGRMWDEQYF. The CDR3, as DNA: TGTAGAAGACAGGGGACTAGCGGGAGGATGTGGGACGAGCAGTACTTC.

The chain combines TRBV6-5 with TRBJ2-5; the match to TRBD2 covers 11 bases. This CDR3 has 16 residues. The V gene's germline CDR1 is MNHEY and CDR2 SVGAGI. The J segment lost 2 bases and the V segment lost 0 bases, leaving 2 bases of the junction unmatched. CDR3 amino acids: CASSYSTSGVQETQYF. Here the CDR3 DNA reads TGTGCCAGCAGTTACTCGACTAGCGGGGTACAAGAGACCCAGTACTTC.

The V gene is TRBV7-2, the J gene TRBJ2-3; 8 bases agree with TRBD2. The CDR3 spans 15 residues. Germline V gene sequence: CDR1 SGHTA, CDR2 FQGNSA. The junction had 5 bases not matched to a gene; V was cut back by 6 bases and J by 0 bases. This CDR3 reads CASRALAGSTDTQYF. The DNA of the CDR3 is TGTGCCAGCAGAGCCCTAGCGGGTAGCACAGATACGCAGTATTTT.

This clonotype came up a few times. V gene TRBV28 combines with J gene TRBJ1-1; 9 bases fit TRBD1. CDR1 and CDR2 from the germline V gene are MDHEN and SYDVKM. This CDR3 is 16 amino acids long. Trimming took 1 base from V and 8 from J; bases not matched to a gene: 11. The CDR3 nucleotides are TGTGCCAGCAGTTTATCCCTTACAGGGGGCGCGGAAGAAGCTTTCTTT. Its translation: CASSLSLTGGAEEAFF.

This clonotype appeared a few times. V usage is TRBV15 and J usage is TRBJ2-2, with 7 bases aligning to TRBD1. J gave up 6 bases and V 4 bases, and 8 bases lay outside the gene matches. Germline V gene sequence: CDR1 LNHNV, CDR2 YYDKDF (reference sequence). CDR3 length: 15 residues. The CDR3 DNA is TGTGCCACCAGCAAGGGACAGAGAGTGGCCGGGGAGCTGTTTTTT. This gives the protein CATSKGQRVAGELFF.

The chain couples TRBV14 to TRBJ2-5; D might be TRBD2 (5 bases). The V gene lost 1 base and the J gene lost 1 base, with 16 bases spanning the gap. The CDR3 loop spans 17 amino acids. Germline V CDR1 and CDR2: SGHDN, FVKESK. This chain's CDR3 is CASSQAPSTGIQETQYF. In DNA form, the CDR3 reads TGTGCCAGCAGCCAAGCCCCATCGACGGGAATCCAAGAGACCCAGTACTTC.

The V call is TRBV5-6, the J call TRBJ2-1; a possible D gene is TRBD2 (6 bases). Per germline, CDR1 SGHDT and CDR2 YYEEEE. This CDR3 spans 16 amino acids. V lost 4 bases and J lost 4, with 18 bases in between. The CDR3 DNA follows: TGTGCCAGCAGCCTATACCGGGACTCGCCATACAATGAGCAGTTCTTC. It translates to CASSLYRDSPYNEQFF.

The CDR3 loop is CSARNAGNYGYTF. The DNA of the CDR3 is TGCAGTGCTCGCAATGCAGGGAACTATGGCTACACCTTC. The rearrangement joins TRBV20-1 to TRBJ1-2; tentative D call: TRBD1 (5 bases). Trimming left V 5 bases short and J 2 bases short, with 12 bases between. Germline lookup yields CDR1 DFQATT and CDR2 SNEGSKA (reference sequence). This CDR3 contains 13 residues.

Only a few counts were recorded for this clonotype. The genes are TRBV6-4 and TRBJ2-1; 11 positions match TRBD2. The trim removed 5 bases at V and 4 bases at J, leaving 4 bases unmatched. Germline CDR1 MRHNA, CDR2 SNTAGT. This CDR3 is 15 amino acids long. CDR3 sequence reads: CASSLLAGDYNEQFF. CDR3 in DNA: TGTGCCAGCAGTTTACTAGCGGGAGATTACAATGAGCAGTTCTTC.

The chain is built from TRBV7-2 and TRBJ1-3; tentative D call: TRBD1 (5 bases). The CDR3 is 15 residues long. With 4 bases removed from V and 4 bases from J, the gap between germline ends came to 14 bases. Germline-derived CDR1 and CDR2 are SGHTA and FQGNSA. CDR3: CASSSGAGPGNTIYF. The CDR3 DNA follows: TGTGCCAGCAGCTCGGGCGCGGGGCCAGGAAACACCATATATTTT.

V and J are TRBV29-1 and TRBJ2-3; 7 bases agree with TRBD2. The V segment lost 7 bases and the J segment 9 bases; nucleotides outside the gene matches: 19. Germline V gives CDR1 SQVTM, CDR2 ANQGSEA. This CDR3 contains 15 residues. CDR3 sequence reads: CSARNGEGQESTQYF. The CDR3, as DNA: TGCAGCGCCCGGAACGGGGAGGGGCAGGAAAGCACGCAGTATTTT.

The rearrangement links TRBV6-5 to TRBJ2-7; 9 bases are a match to TRBD2. The J call is uncertain, as TRBJ2-5 better fits the DNA end. The CDR3 is made up of 17 amino acids. Looked up from germline, CDR1 is MNHEY and CDR2 is SVGAGI. The CDR3 here is CASSYSRASGDLETQYF. Written as DNA, the CDR3 is TGTGCCAGCAGTTATAGTCGGGCTAGCGGGGATTTGGAGACCCAGTACTTC.

The chain uses TRBV29-1 and TRBJ2-1; 7 bases line up with TRBD1. The CDR3 is 14 residues long. From germline, CDR1 is SQVTM and CDR2 ANQGSEA. V lost 1 base and J lost 7; bases outside the gene matches: 7. The CDR3 nucleotides are TGCAGCGTTGAAGGGCAGGGGGTAATGAATGAGCAGTTCTTC. Its protein product is CSVEGQGVMNEQFF.

The V gene is TRBV12-3 or TRBV12-4, the J gene TRBJ2-5, with 10 bases that match TRBD2. The CDR3 spans 17 residues. The V and J ends lost 6 bases and 11 bases, in that order; junction bases with no gene match: 21. The CDR3 region is CASSLSLPSGGVNSQYF. The CDR3 DNA reads TGTGCCAGCAGCCTGTCGTTGCCTAGCGGGGGTGTAAACAGTCAGTACTTC.

The V call is TRBV28, the J call TRBJ2-7; 7 bases match TRBD2. The germline V gene has CDR1 MDHEN and CDR2 SYDVKM. Losses at the gene ends were 3 bases for V and 2 bases for J; bases not matched to a gene: 4. The CDR3 spans 14 residues. This chain's CDR3 is CASSLGRATYEQYF. DNA for the CDR3: TGTGCCAGCAGTTTGGGGAGGGCCACCTACGAGCAGTACTTC. The full variable domain, with the rest looked up from reference TRBV28 and TRBJ2-7, is DVKVTQSSRYLVKRTGEKVFLECVQDMDHENMFWYRQDPGLGLRLIYFSYDVKMKEKGDIPEGYSVSREKKERFSLILESASTNQTSMYLCASSLGRATYEQYFGPGTRLTVT.

This clonotype has only a few counts. The chain uses TRBV4-2 and TRBJ2-3; D may match TRBD1 or TRBD2 (5 bases each). V was cut by 4 bases and J by 1 base, with 18 bases left in between. This CDR3 spans 17 amino acids. Germline V CDR1 and CDR2: LGHNA, YNFKEQ. The CDR3, as DNA: TGTGCCAGCAGCCCCAGTGGTCCTAGGGGAGGCACAGATACGCAGTATTTT. Translating it yields CASSPSGPRGGTDTQYF.

The chain couples TRBV20-1 to TRBJ2-1; D remains ambiguous. This CDR3 is built from 13 residues. V lost 1 base to trimming and J lost 6 bases, with 10 bases between them. CDR1 is DFQATT, CDR2 SNEGSKA, per germline (reference sequence). Here the CDR3 reads CSARVLEVNEQFF. The CDR3 DNA sequence: TGCAGTGCTAGAGTCCTAGAAGTCAATGAGCAGTTCTTC.

This rearrangement joins TRBV12-3 or TRBV12-4 to TRBJ2-7; the D is unclear. Trimming cost V 4 bases and J 0 bases, with 10 bases left between them. This CDR3 region has 14 residues. The CDR3 protein is CASSSTALSYEQYF. The CDR3 DNA reads TGTGCCAGCAGTTCCACAGCCCTCTCCTACGAGCAGTACTTC.

The chain joins TRBV28 to TRBJ1-5, with 12 bases aligning to TRBD1. V was clipped by 2 bases and J by 6 bases; unmatched bases: 14. The CDR3 runs to 19 residues. Germline CDR1 reads MDHEN; CDR2 reads SYDVKM. For the CDR3, the DNA is TGTGCCAGCAGTTTAAGGGGGGATCCGGGACAGGGGGCTGGTCAGCCCCAGCATTTT. Its protein is CASSLRGDPGQGAGQPQHF.

J is TRBJ2-1 and V is TRBV9, with D perhaps TRBD1 (5 bases). The CDR3 totals 17 residues. Trimming left V 7 bases short and J 3 bases short, with 23 bases between. Germline CDR1 and CDR2: SGDLS and YYNGEE. The CDR3 nucleotides are TGTGCCAGCGGCCAACCATCAGGGCCTCGCTTCTACAATGAGCAGTTCTTC. Its translation: CASGQPSGPRFYNEQFF.

This clonotype was seen a few times. The rearrangement joins TRBV2 to TRBJ2-3; D uncertain. With 8 bases removed from V and 12 bases from J, the gap between germline ends came to 21 bases. Looked up from germline, CDR1 is SNHLY and CDR2 is FYNNEI. The CDR3 is made up of 13 amino acids. CDR3 amino acids: CASGSEATTAQYF. CDR3 coding DNA: TGTGCCAGCGGATCCGAAGCTACCACTGCTCAGTATTTT.

The gene calls are TRBV7-3 and TRBJ2-3, with D unresolved. Germline lookup yields CDR1 SGHTA and CDR2 FQGTGA. The CDR3 loop spans 12 amino acids. V lost 5 bases, J lost 7 bases, and 10 bases lay in between. The CDR3 sequence is CASSLGRNTQYF. CDR3 nucleotides: TGTGCCAGCAGCCTAGGGCGGAATACGCAGTATTTT.

Points on this clonotype: One end of the junction is discordant with germline, which a read error may explain. This rearrangement joins TRBV5-1 to TRBJ2-1; possibly TRBD2 for D (5 bases). Per germline, CDR1 SGHRS and CDR2 YFSETQ. The CDR3 sequence is 16 residues long. CDR3 loop: CASSFPLATSCNEQFF. For the CDR3, the DNA is TGCGCCAGCAGCTTCCCGCTAGCCACATCCTGCAATGAGCAGTTCTTC. The full variable domain, completed using reference TRBV5-1 and TRBJ2-1, is KAGVTQTPRYLIKTRGQQVTLSCSPISGHRSVSWYQQTPGQGLQFLFEYFSETQRNKGNFPGRFSGRQFSNSRSEMNVSTLELGDSALYLCASSFPLATSCNEQFFGPGTRLTVL.

This clonotype was seen a handful of times. The chain employs TRBV7-3 and TRBJ1-2; D gene ambiguous. The CDR3 covers 11 residues. The V and J ends lost 5 bases and 2 bases respectively, with 3 bases between them. Germline V gene data show CDR1 as SGHTA and CDR2 as FQGTGA. The CDR3 is CASSANYGYTF. Here the CDR3 DNA reads TGTGCCAGCAGCGCAAACTATGGCTACACCTTC.

The genes are TRBV11-3 and TRBJ2-3; 9 bases match TRBD2. The CDR3 is 16 residues long. From germline, CDR1 is SGHNT and CDR2 YENEEA. V lost 5 bases, J lost 3 bases, and 9 bases stayed unmatched. The CDR3 bases are TGTGCCAGCAGCACCAATAGCGGGAGTAGGACAGATACGCAGTATTTT. Its translation is CASSTNSGSRTDTQYF.